The present T cell receptor beta chain was sequenced within a study of tumor and adjacent non-tumor tissue in lung cancer (dated by TCRdb to 2017 to 2018). Describing the broader study: By cancer type, the cohort comprised 12 to 13 adenocarcinoma patients, 2 squamous cell carcinoma patients and 1 small cell lung cancer patient. The 15 enrolled patients, of whom 10 were men and 5 were women, were aged roughly 31 to 85 years and were diagnosed with TNM stage I to III disease. A total of roughly 120,000,000 productive TCRbeta reads were generated by sequencing, corresponding to an average of roughly 4 million reads per sample. The study compared bulk TCRbeta repertoires between lung tumor tissue and matched distant non-tumor lung tissue from 15 lung cancer patients. TCRbeta CDR3 sequencing was performed on about 30 paired specimens, with one tumor sample and one normal lung sample collected per patient.

Comment on this clonotype: Its antigen is currently not known. Base quality data are lacking; no much larger clone is found one base away.

Summary of the overall study and its limitations: Peripheral blood was not sequenced, so blood TCRbeta repertoires were not examined in the lung cancer patients of the study. The top 100 clones accounted for a significantly larger cumulative portion of the repertoire in normal lung than in tumor tissue. Younger patients had significantly higher TCR diversity, and higher tumor TCR diversity was associated with shorter overall and disease-free survival. The methods do not name the sequencing platform or mention unique molecular identifiers. Only around 14 patients were in the cohort, and the authors stated that larger samples and more detailed clinical data are needed. Tumor tissue showed significantly greater TCR diversity (inverse Simpson) than normal lung tissue (roughly 390 vs 170, P = 0.0075, Mann-Whitney U test).

RNA was isolated from bulk unsorted tissue, and RNA quality was assessed with a NanoDrop ND-1000 and an Agilent 2100. For the normal lung samples, distant non-tumor tissue was collected more than 3 cm away from the tumor edge. All donors had newly diagnosed lung cancer, had not received prior chemotherapy, and were admitted for thoracic surgery in China between August and November 2014. Patients with previous radiotherapy or chemotherapy, or with another concurrent cancer, were excluded from the study. Pieces of surgical tissue measuring about 1-2.1 cm3 were kept in RNAlater solution and stored at -80 degrees C until use. Relative to germline, V is 6 bases shorter and J is 12 bases shorter, with 9 bases between their ends. The CDR3 goes from the cysteine to the phenylalanine over 11 residues. The read is trimmed to its CDR3 DNA, 33 bases read in frame from base 1. The CDR1 and CDR2 encoded by the germline V gene are MNHEY and SVGAGI.

The receptor library was made with multiplex PCR. Sequencing used an Illumina HiSeq 2500. Following protocols modified from ARM-PCR, the researchers constructed TCRbeta libraries through three rounds of nested PCR with primers (Table S4). Before sequencing, PCR products in the 200-500 bp range were cut out of the gel and cleaned up using the QIAquick gel extraction kit. In the original analysis: Trimmomatic was used to clean the reads, FLASH was used to merge the reads into complete CDR3 sequences, and MiTCR was used to assign the reads to V(D)J germline segments. VDJtools was used to compute clonal diversity as the inverse Simpson's index. In-frame sequences without a premature stop codon were defined as productive reads. TCRdb applied fastp at Q25 and MiXCR to the public reads, then kept only in-frame beta chains. Each entry is one CDR3 protein sequence, shown with its most common DNA and genes. Clone size and V and J calls follow TCRdb, not the original study. This sample lists some 100,000 distinct CDR3 sequences; about 80% were detected once. The ten largest clonotypes hold less than 40% of the sample.

This receptor was taken from a man aged 55-75 years with small cell lung cancer. What was sequenced was distant non-tumor lung tissue. The chain links TRBV6-5 with TRBJ1-6, with no D gene named confidently. The DNA sequence is TGTGCCAGCAGGTGGTATGGACCCCTCCACTTT. Its translation is CASRWYGPLHF.